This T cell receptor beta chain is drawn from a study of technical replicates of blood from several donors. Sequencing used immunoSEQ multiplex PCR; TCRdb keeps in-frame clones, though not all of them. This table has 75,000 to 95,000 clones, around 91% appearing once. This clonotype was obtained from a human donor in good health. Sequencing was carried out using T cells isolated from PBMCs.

In DNA, the CDR3 is TGTGCCAGCAGCCCTCGGGGTGGTAGGACTAGCGGGATGACCGGGGAGCTGTTTTTT. Translation gives CASSPRGGRTSGMTGELFF. The chain employs TRBV4-2 and TRBJ2-2; TRBD2 agrees at 12 bases. V lost 4 bases to trimming and J lost 5 bases; unmatched junction nucleotides: 14. Germline V gene sequence: CDR1 LGHNA, CDR2 YNFKEQ. CDR3 length: 19 amino acids.